The sample holds one count of the clone carrying this TCR beta chain. The target antigen is unknown. With 60 Vbeta and 13 Jbeta primers, the PCR was carried out. Libraries were prepared by immunoSEQ multiplex PCR; TCRdb keeps only in-frame clonotypes and omits some of them. Found here are about 170,000 clones, just over 75% of them singletons; the top ten hold just over 2%. These data are taken from a study of cytomegalovirus exposure and HLA in healthy donors. Study-level results: About 90% or about 30% of the time was how often most TCR beta V segments were productive, according to an earlier analysis.

CDR3 length: 17 amino acids. CDR1 and CDR2 (germline): SGHDT, YYEEEE. Trimming pared 4 bases from V and 3 bases from J, leaving 20 bases between. These donors counted as nominally healthy when sampled, but unrecorded immune exposures were likely. The chain joins TRBV5-6 to TRBJ2-4, with D tentatively TRBD2 (6 bases). The origin of this receptor is a young woman in good health and CMV-seropositive. Specimen: PBMCs. The CDR3 DNA reads as TGTGCCAGCAGCCCCGAGAGGGGAGGCCTTCTCAAAAACATTCAGTACTTC. It yields the protein CASSPERGGLLKNIQYF.